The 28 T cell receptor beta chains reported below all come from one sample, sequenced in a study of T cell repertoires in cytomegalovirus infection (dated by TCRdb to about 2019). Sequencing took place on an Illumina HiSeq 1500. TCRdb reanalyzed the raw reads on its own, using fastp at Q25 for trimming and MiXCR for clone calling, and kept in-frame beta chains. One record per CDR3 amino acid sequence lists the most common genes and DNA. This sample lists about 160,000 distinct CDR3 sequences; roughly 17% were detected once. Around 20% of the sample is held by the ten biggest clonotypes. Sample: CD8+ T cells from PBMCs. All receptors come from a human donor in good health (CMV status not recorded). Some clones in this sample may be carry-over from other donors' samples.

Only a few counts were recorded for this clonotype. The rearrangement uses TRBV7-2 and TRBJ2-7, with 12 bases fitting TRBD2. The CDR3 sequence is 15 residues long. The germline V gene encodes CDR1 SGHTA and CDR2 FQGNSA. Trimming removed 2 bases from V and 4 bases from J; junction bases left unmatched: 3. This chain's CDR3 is CASSLKLAGGYEQYF. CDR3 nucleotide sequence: TGTGCCAGCAGCTTAAAACTAGCGGGGGGATACGAGCAGTACTTC. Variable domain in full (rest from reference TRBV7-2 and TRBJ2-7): GAGVSQSPSNKVTEKGKDVELRCDPISGHTALYWYRQSLGQGLEFLIYFQGNSAPDKSGLPSDRFSAERTGGSVSTLTIQRTQQEDSAVYLCASSLKLAGGYEQYFGPGTRLTVT.

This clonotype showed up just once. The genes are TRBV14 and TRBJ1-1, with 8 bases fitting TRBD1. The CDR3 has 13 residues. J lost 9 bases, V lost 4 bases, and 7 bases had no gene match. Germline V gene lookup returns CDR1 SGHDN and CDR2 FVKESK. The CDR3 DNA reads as TGTGCCAGCAGCCCGGTGTCAGGGGGCAAAGCTTTCTTT. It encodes CASSPVSGGKAFF. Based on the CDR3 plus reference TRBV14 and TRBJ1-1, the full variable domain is EAGVTQFPSHSVIEKGQTVTLRCDPISGHDNLYWYRRVMGKEIKFLLHFVKESKQDESGMPNNRFLAERTGGTYSTLKVQPAELEDSGVYFCASSPVSGGKAFFGQGTRLTVV.

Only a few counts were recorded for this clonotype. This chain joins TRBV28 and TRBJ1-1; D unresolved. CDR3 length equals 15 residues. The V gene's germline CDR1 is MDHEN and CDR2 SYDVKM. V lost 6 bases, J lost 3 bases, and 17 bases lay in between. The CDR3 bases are TGTGCCAGCAGCCGCGGGCGGAGTGCGTACACTGAAGCTTTCTTT. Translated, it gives CASSRGRSAYTEAFF.

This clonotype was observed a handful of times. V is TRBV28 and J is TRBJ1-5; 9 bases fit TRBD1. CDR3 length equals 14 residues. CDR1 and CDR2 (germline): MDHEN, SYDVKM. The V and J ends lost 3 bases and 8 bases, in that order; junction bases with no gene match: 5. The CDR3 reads CASSLGTGLEPQHF. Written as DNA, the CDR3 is TGTGCCAGCAGTTTGGGGACAGGGTTGGAGCCCCAGCATTTT.

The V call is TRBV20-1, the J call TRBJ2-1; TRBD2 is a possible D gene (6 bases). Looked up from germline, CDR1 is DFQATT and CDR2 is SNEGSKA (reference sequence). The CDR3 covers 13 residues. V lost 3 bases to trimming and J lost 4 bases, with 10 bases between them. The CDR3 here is CSARTRGYNEQFF. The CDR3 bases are TGCAGTGCTAGGACGCGGGGATACAATGAGCAGTTCTTC.

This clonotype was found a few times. CDR3 sequence reads: CASSFWGIEAFF. DNA for the CDR3: TGTGCCAGCAGTTTTTGGGGAATTGAAGCTTTCTTT. V is TRBV12-3 or TRBV12-4 and J is TRBJ1-1; no reliable D call. V gave up 3 bases and J gave up 7 bases, with 9 bases separating them. The CDR3 spans 12 residues.

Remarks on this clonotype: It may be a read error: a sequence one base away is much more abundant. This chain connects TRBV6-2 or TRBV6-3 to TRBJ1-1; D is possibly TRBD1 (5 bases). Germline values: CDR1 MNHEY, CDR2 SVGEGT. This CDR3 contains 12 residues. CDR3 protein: CARSTGNTEAFF. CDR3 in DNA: TGTGCCCGCAGTACAGGGAACACTGAAGCTTTCTTT.

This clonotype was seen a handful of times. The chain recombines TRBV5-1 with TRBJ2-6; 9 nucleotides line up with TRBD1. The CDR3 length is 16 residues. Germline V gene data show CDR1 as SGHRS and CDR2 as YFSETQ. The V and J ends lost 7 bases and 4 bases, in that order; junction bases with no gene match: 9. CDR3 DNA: TGCGCCAGCGCGCCGGGACAGGGATCCGGGGCCAACGTCCTGACTTTC. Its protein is CASAPGQGSGANVLTF.

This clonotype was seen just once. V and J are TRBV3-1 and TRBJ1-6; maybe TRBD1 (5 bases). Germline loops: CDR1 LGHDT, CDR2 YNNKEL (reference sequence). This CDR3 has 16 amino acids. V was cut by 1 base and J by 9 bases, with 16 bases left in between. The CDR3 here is CASSQVSARQGSPLHF. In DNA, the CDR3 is TGTGCCAGCAGCCAAGTTAGTGCCCGCCAGGGTTCACCCCTCCACTTT.

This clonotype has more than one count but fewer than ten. The CDR3 DNA sequence: TGTGCTAGTGGTTTAGACCAAGAGGTTGACAATCTGGAGACCCAGTACTTC. This gives the protein CASGLDQEVDNLETQYF. The V and J genes are TRBV12-5 and TRBJ2-5; D unresolved. V lost 3 bases and J 5 bases, leaving 22 bases between the germline ends. Germline CDR1 reads LGHNT; CDR2 reads FRNRAP. The CDR3 has 17 residues.

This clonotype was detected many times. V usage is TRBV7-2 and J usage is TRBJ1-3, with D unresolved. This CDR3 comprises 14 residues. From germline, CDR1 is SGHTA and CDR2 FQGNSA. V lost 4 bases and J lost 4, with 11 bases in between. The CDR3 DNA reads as TGTGCCAGCAGCTCTTCGGGTTTCGGAAACACCATATATTTT. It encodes CASSSSGFGNTIYF.

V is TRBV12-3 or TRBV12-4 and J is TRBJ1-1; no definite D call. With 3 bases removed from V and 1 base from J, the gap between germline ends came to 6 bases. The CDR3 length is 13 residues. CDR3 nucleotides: TGTGCCAGCAGTTTCGGAAAGAACACTGAAGCTTTCTTT. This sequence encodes CASSFGKNTEAFF.

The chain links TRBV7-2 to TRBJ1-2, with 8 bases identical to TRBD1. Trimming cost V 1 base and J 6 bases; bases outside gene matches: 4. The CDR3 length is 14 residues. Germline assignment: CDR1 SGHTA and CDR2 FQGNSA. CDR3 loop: CASSLVPGGHGYTF. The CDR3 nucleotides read TGTGCCAGCAGCTTAGTACCAGGGGGCCATGGCTACACCTTC.

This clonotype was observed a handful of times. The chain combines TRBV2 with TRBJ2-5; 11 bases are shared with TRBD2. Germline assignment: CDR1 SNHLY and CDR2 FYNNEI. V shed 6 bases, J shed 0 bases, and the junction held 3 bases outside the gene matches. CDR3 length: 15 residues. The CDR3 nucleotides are TGTGCCAGCAGGGGACTAGCGGCAAACCAAGAGACCCAGTACTTC. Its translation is CASRGLAANQETQYF.

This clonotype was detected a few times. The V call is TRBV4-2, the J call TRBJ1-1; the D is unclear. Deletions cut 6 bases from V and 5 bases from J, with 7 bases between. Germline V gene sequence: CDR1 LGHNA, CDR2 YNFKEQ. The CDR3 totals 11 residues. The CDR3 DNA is TGTGCCAGCAGGAGAGGAACTGAAGCTTTCTTT. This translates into CASRRGTEAFF.

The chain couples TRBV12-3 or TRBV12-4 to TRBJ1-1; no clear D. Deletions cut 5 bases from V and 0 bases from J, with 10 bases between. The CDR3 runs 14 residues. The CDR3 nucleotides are TGTGCCAGCAGTCCCGACCTCATGAACACTGAAGCTTTCTTT. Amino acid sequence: CASSPDLMNTEAFF.

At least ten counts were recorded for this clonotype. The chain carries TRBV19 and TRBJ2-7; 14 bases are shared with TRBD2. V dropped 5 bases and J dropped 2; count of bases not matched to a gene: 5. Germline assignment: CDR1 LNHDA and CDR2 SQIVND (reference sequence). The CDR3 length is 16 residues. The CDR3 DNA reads TGTGCCAGTAGTTATGGACTAGCGGGAGGACCCTACGAGCAGTACTTC. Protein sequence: CASSYGLAGGPYEQYF.

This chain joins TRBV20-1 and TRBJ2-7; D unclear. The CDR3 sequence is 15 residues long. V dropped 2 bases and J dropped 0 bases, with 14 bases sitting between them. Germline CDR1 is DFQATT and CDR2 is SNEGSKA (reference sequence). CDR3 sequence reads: CSARSRVMSSYEQYF. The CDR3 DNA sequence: TGCAGTGCTAGATCCCGAGTCATGTCCTCCTACGAGCAGTACTTC.

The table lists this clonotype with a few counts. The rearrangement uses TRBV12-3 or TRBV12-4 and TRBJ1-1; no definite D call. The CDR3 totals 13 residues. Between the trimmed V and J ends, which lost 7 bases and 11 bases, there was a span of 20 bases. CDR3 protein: CASTRLNVEAAFF. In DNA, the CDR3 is TGTGCCAGCACCCGCCTTAATGTCGAAGCGGCTTTCTTT.

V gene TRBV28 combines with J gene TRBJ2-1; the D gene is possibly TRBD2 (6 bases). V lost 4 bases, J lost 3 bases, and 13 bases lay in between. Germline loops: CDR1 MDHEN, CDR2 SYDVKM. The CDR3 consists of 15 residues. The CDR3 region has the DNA TGTGCCAGCAGTTGGAGGGGAGAGGTCTACAATGAGCAGTTCTTC. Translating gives CASSWRGEVYNEQFF. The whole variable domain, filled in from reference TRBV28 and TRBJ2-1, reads DVKVTQSSRYLVKRTGEKVFLECVQDMDHENMFWYRQDPGLGLRLIYFSYDVKMKEKGDIPEGYSVSREKKERFSLILESASTNQTSMYLCASSWRGEVYNEQFFGPGTRLTVL.

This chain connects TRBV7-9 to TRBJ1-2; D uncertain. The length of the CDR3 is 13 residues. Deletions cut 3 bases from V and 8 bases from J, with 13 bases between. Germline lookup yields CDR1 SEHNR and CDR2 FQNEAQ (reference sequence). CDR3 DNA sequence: TGTGCCAGCAGCTTGGAGGGCCTGGGGGGCTACACCTTC. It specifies CASSLEGLGGYTF. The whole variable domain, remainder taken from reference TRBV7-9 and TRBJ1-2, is DTGVSQNPRHKITKRGQNVTFRCDPISEHNRLYWYRQTLGQGPEFLTYFQNEAQLEKSRLLSDRFSAERPKGSFSTLEIQRTEQGDSAMYLCASSLEGLGGYTFGSGTRLTVV.

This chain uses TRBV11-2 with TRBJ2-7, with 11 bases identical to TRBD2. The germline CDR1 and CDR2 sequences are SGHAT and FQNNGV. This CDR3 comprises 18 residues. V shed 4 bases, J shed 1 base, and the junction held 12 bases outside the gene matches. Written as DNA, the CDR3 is TGTGCCAGCAGCTCCGGGACTAGCGGATTAATTCCATCCTACGAGCAGTACTTC. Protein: CASSSGTSGLIPSYEQYF.

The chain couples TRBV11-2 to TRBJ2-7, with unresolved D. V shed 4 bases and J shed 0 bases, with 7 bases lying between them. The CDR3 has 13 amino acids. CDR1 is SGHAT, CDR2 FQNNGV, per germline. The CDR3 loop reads CASSSRRSYEQYF. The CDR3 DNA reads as TGTGCCAGCAGCTCCAGACGCTCCTACGAGCAGTACTTC.

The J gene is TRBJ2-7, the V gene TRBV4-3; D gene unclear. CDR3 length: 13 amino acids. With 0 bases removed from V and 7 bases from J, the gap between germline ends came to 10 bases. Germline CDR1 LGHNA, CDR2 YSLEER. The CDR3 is CASSQDSPGEQYF. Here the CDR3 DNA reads TGCGCCAGCAGCCAAGATTCCCCCGGGGAGCAGTACTTC.

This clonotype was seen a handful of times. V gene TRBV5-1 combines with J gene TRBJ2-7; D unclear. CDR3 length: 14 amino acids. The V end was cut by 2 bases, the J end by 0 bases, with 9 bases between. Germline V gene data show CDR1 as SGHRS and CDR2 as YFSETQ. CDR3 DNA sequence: TGCGCCAGCAGCTTCACCCCGGGCTCCTACGAGCAGTACTTC. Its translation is CASSFTPGSYEQYF.

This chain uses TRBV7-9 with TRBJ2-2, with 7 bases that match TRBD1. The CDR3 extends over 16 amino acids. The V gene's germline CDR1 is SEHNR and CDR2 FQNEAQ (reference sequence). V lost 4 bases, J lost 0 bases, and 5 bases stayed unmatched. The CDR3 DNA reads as TGTGCCAGCAGCTCACTCGGACAGGCGAACACCGGGGAGCTGTTTTTT. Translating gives CASSSLGQANTGELFF.

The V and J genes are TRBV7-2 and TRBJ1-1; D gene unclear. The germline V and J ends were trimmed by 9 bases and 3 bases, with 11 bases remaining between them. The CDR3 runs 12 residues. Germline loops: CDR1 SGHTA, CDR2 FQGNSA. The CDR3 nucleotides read TGTGCCAGTGAACGAATCTACACTGAAGCTTTCTTT. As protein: CASERIYTEAFF.

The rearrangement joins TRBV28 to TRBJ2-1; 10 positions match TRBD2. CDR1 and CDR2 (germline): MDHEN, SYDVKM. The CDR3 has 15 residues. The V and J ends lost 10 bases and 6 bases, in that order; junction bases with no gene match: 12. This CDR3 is CATRYRASGSNEQFF. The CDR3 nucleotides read TGTGCCACGCGATACAGGGCTAGCGGGAGCAATGAGCAGTTCTTC.